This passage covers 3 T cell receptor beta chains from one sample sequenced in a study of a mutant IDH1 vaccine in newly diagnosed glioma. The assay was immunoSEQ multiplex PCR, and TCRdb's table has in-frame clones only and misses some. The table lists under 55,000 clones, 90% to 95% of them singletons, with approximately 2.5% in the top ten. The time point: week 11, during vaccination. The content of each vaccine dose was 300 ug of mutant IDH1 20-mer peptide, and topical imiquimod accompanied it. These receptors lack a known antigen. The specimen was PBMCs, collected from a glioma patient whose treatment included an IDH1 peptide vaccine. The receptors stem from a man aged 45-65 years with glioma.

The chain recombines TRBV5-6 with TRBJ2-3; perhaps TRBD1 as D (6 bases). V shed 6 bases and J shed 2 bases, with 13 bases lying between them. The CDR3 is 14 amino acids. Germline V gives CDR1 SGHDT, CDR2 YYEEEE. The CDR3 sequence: CASTQGTVTDTQYF. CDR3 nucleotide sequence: TGTGCCAGCACCCAGGGGACGGTCACAGATACGCAGTATTTT.

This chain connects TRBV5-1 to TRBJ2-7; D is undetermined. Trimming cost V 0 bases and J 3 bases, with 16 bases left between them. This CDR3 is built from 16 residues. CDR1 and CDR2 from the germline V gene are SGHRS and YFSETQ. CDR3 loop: CASSLARAAENYEQYF. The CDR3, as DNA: TGCGCCAGCAGCTTGGCAAGGGCGGCCGAAAACTACGAGCAGTACTTC.

This chain's CDR3 is CASGRVWRADTEAFF. The DNA for the CDR3 is TGTGCCAGCGGCCGGGTGTGGAGGGCGGACACTGAAGCTTTCTTT. The V call is TRBV28, the J call TRBJ1-1; no firm D call. The germline V gene has CDR1 MDHEN and CDR2 SYDVKM. Trimming cost V 8 bases and J 3 bases, with 19 bases left between them. The CDR3 is 15 amino acids.